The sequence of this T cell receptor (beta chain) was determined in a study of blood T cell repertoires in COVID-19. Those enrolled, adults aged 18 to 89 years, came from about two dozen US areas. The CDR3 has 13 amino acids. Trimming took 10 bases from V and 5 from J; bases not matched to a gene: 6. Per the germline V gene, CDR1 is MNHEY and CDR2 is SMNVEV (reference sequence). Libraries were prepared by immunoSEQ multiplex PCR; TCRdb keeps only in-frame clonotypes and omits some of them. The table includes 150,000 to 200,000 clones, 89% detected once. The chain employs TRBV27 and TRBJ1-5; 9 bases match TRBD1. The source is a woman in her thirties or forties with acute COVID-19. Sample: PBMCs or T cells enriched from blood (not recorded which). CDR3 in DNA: TGTGCCACCAGACAGGGGGGAGATCAGCCCCAGCATTTT. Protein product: CATRQGGDQPQHF.